Presented here are 30 T cell receptor beta chains from one specimen sequenced in a study of blood T cells in healthy people across ages. Primers used in a second PCR of roughly 6 to 11 cycles were a sample-barcoded 5' primer and a J-beta primer mix. A single record per CDR3 protein comes from TCRdb applying MiXCR to the 5' RACE reads. The sample has about 1.5 million distinct CDR3 sequences, 35% to 45% seen once. Sequencing was done on a sample of blood. The receptors stem from a woman under 30 in good health.

The rearrangement joins TRBV20-1 to TRBJ1-5, with D possibly matching TRBD1 (5 bases). Germline loops: CDR1 DFQATT, CDR2 SNEGSKA (reference sequence). The V end was cut by 3 bases, the J end by 7 bases, with 16 bases between. The CDR3 spans 14 residues. The CDR3 DNA reads as TGCAGTGCTAGGGGGTGGGACCCGGAGCAGCCCCAGCATTTT. Residues: CSARGWDPEQPQHF.

The genes are TRBV12-3 or TRBV12-4 and TRBJ1-1; maybe TRBD1 (5 bases). V shed 0 bases and J shed 4 bases, with 12 bases lying between them. The CDR3 contains 15 residues. The DNA for the CDR3 is TGTGCCAGCAGTTTAGCCAGCCAAAGGGGCACTGAAGCTTTCTTT. Its translation: CASSLASQRGTEAFF.

The gene calls are TRBV5-1 and TRBJ2-1; 8 bases align to TRBD2. This CDR3 has 17 amino acids. With V trimmed by 4 bases and J by 5 bases, 14 bases remained unmatched. From germline, CDR1 is SGHRS and CDR2 YFSETQ. The DNA for the CDR3 is TGCGCCAGCAGCAAAAGTGACGGGAGGGCCCAGGACAATGAGCAGTTCTTC. Protein: CASSKSDGRAQDNEQFF.

The chain joins TRBV5-1 to TRBJ1-2; D is unclear. The CDR3 runs 15 residues. V shed 4 bases and J shed 1 base, with 14 bases lying between them. CDR1 is SGHRS, CDR2 YFSETQ, per germline. DNA of the CDR3: TGCGCCAGCAGCAGAAACACCGGGAATAACTATGGCTACACCTTC. Amino acids: CASSRNTGNNYGYTF.

The chain is built from TRBV7-8 and TRBJ2-1, with 9 bases aligning to TRBD2. CDR1 is SGHVS and CDR2 is FQNEAQ in the germline V gene. This CDR3 contains 16 residues. V shed 1 base and J 7 bases; nucleotides not matched to a gene: 8. The CDR3 DNA reads as TGTGCCAGCAGCTTAGTTGCAGGACTAGCGACAAATGAGCAGTTCTTC. Its translation is CASSLVAGLATNEQFF. The variable domain in full, with the rest retrieved from reference TRBV7-8 and TRBJ2-1, is GAGVSQSPRYKVAKRGQDVALRCDPISGHVSLFWYQQALGQGPEFLTYFQNEAQLDKSGLPSDRFFAERPEGSVSTLKIQRTQQEDSAVYLCASSLVAGLATNEQFFGPGTRLTVL.

This clonotype came up a few times. The chain has TRBV20-1 and TRBJ2-5; a weak D match, TRBD2 (5 bases). Trimming left V 0 bases short and J 11 bases short, with 22 bases between. Per germline, CDR1 DFQATT and CDR2 SNEGSKA (reference sequence). This CDR3 contains 15 residues. CDR3 region: CSAREGSIDYNEQYF. The CDR3 DNA is TGCAGTGCTAGAGAGGGTAGCATTGACTACAATGAGCAGTACTTC.

The V call is TRBV28, the J call TRBJ2-1, with D perhaps matching TRBD2 (6 bases). The germline V and J ends were trimmed by 5 bases and 4 bases, with 12 bases remaining between them. This CDR3 contains 14 residues. Germline V gives CDR1 MDHEN, CDR2 SYDVKM. This CDR3 reads CASSPRREYNEQFF. The CDR3 DNA reads as TGTGCCAGCAGTCCGAGGAGGGAGTACAATGAGCAGTTCTTC.

This clonotype was observed a few times. The chain combines TRBV4-1 with TRBJ1-5; D is ambiguous. From germline, CDR1 is MGHRA and CDR2 YSYEKL. Trimming took 0 bases from V and 4 from J, leaving 7 bases between them. The CDR3 has 14 residues. The CDR3 spells CASSQDVQNQPQHF. The CDR3 DNA is TGCGCCAGCAGCCAAGATGTTCAGAATCAGCCCCAGCATTTT.

This clonotype was detected only a few times. The rearrangement links TRBV11-2 to TRBJ2-1; 8 bases are a match to TRBD2. Germline lookup yields CDR1 SGHAT and CDR2 FQNNGV. CDR3 size: 14 residues. V lost 3 bases to trimming and J lost 9 bases; unmatched junction nucleotides: 7. Here the CDR3 reads CASSLGARGGEQFF. In DNA form, the CDR3 reads TGTGCCAGCAGCTTGGGGGCCCGGGGGGGTGAGCAGTTCTTC.

CDR3 DNA: TGTGCCAGCAGCGTCCGCGTCTATAGCAACAATGAGCAGTTCTTC. It codes for CASSVRVYSNNEQFF. This rearrangement joins TRBV9 to TRBJ2-1; unclear D gene. Trimming left V 2 bases short and J 5 bases short, with 14 bases between. Germline CDR1 is SGDLS and CDR2 is YYNGEE. The CDR3 has 15 amino acids. Drawing the rest from reference TRBV9 and TRBJ2-1, the complete variable domain is DSGVTQTPKHLITATGQRVTLRCSPRSGDLSVYWYQQSLDQGLQFLIQYYNGEERAKGNILERFSAQQFPDLHSELNLSSLELGDSALYFCASSVRVYSNNEQFFGPGTRLTVL.

The chain carries TRBV4-2 and TRBJ2-4; 7 nucleotides line up with TRBD1. With V trimmed by 0 bases and J by 0 bases, 8 bases remained unmatched. The germline V gene encodes CDR1 LGHNA and CDR2 YNFKEQ. The CDR3 is made up of 18 amino acids. The CDR3 protein is CASSQDSGGILAKNIQYF. CDR3 sequence (DNA): TGTGCCAGCAGCCAAGATTCAGGGGGAATATTAGCCAAAAACATTCAGTACTTC.

The V gene is TRBV12-3 or TRBV12-4, the J gene TRBJ2-3; perhaps TRBD2 as D (6 bases). The V gene lost 6 bases and the J gene lost 2 bases, with 15 bases spanning the gap. The CDR3 loop spans 15 amino acids. The CDR3 DNA sequence: TGTGCCAGCAGGCCCGGGACTCATAACACAGATACGCAGTATTTT. It translates to CASRPGTHNTDTQYF.

This clonotype was found a few times. DNA for the CDR3: TGTGCCAGCAGTGAATGGGAGACCCAGTACTTC. Translated, it gives CASSEWETQYF. The chain combines TRBV2 with TRBJ2-5, with D unresolved. Germline CDR1 reads SNHLY; CDR2 reads FYNNEI. Trimming took off 2 bases at V and 5 bases at J, with 3 bases between the two ends. The CDR3 is 11 amino acids.

CDR3 DNA: TGTGCCAGCAGCCCCCAGGGAAGCTACGAGCAGTTCTTC. As protein: CASSPQGSYEQFF. The V gene is TRBV7-9, the J gene TRBJ2-1, with a possible D match to TRBD1 (5 bases). Germline CDR1 reads SEHNR; CDR2 reads FQNEAQ (reference sequence). Trimming removed 5 bases from V and 10 bases from J, with 15 bases in between. There are 13 residues in the CDR3. Complete variable domain (other parts from reference TRBV7-9 and TRBJ2-1): DTGVSQNPRHKITKRGQNVTFRCDPISEHNRLYWYRQTLGQGPEFLTYFQNEAQLEKSRLLSDRFSAERPKGSFSTLEIQRTEQGDSAMYLCASSPQGSYEQFFGPGTRLTVL.

The chain joins TRBV15 to TRBJ2-7, with D perhaps TRBD2 (7 bases). CDR1 and CDR2 from the germline V gene are LNHNV and YYDKDF (reference sequence). The CDR3 contains 14 residues. Trimming cost V 0 bases and J 4 bases, with 10 bases left between them. CDR3 DNA: TGTGCCACCAGCAGAGATAGGGGGGGGTACGAGCAGTACTTC. Its translation: CATSRDRGGYEQYF.

About this clonotype: An end of the junction differs from the germline gene, which may be a read error. The J gene is TRBJ1-6, the V gene TRBV4-3; possible D gene TRBD1, 5 bases. This CDR3 spans 15 amino acids. Germline V CDR1 and CDR2: LGHNA, YSLEER. CDR3 loop: CASSQDGGRGSPPHF. DNA for the CDR3: TGCGCCAGCAGCCAAGATGGCGGGAGGGGTTCACCCCCCCACTTT.

The chain has TRBV20-1 and TRBJ2-4; 8 nucleotides align to TRBD2. The closer fit of TRBJ2-7 to the DNA end suggests the J call may be wrong. In germline, CDR1 is DFQATT, CDR2 SNEGSKA (reference sequence). This CDR3 has 15 amino acids. CDR3 coding DNA: TGCAGTGCTACCTACAGCGGGGGCCCTTTATACGAGCAGTACTTC. Its translation is CSATYSGGPLYEQYF.

This clonotype was picked up many times. This rearrangement joins TRBV3-1 to TRBJ2-2; D perhaps matches TRBD1 (5 bases). Trimming stripped 1 base from V and 3 bases from J, with 12 bases between. Per the germline V gene, CDR1 is LGHDT and CDR2 is YNNKEL (reference sequence). The CDR3 runs to 16 residues. DNA of the CDR3: TGTGCCAGCAGCCAAGTAGGGTTCAGGGACACCGGGGAGCTGTTTTTT. It specifies CASSQVGFRDTGELFF.

V and J are TRBV9 and TRBJ1-4; D may be TRBD1 (5 bases). V was shortened by 4 bases and J by 3 bases, with 13 bases between the two germline ends. CDR3 length: 15 residues. In germline, CDR1 is SGDLS, CDR2 YYNGEE. The CDR3 DNA reads as TGTGCCAGCAGCCCCAGGGACGCTTCTAATGAAAAACTGTTTTTT. The encoded protein is CASSPRDASNEKLFF.

The chain joins TRBV4-3 to TRBJ1-2, with TRBD1 matching over 7 bases. CDR3 length: 15 amino acids. J gave up 6 bases and V 0 bases, and 7 bases lay outside the gene matches. Germline V gene sequence: CDR1 LGHNA, CDR2 YSLEER. The CDR3 DNA sequence: TGCGCCAGCAGCCAAGATCGAGACAGGGCGGATGGCTACACCTTC. Translating it yields CASSQDRDRADGYTF.

The J gene is TRBJ1-2, the V gene TRBV24-1; a possible D gene is TRBD1 (5 bases). CDR1 is KGHDR, CDR2 SFDVKD, per germline. The CDR3 is 15 amino acids. Trimming removed 2 bases from V and 10 bases from J, with 19 bases in between. The CDR3 loop is CATSDSSTGRPSYTF. DNA of the CDR3: TGTGCCACCAGTGATTCCTCCACGGGACGGCCCTCCTACACCTTC.

V gene TRBV2 combines with J gene TRBJ1-2; 7 bases are shared with TRBD1. Trimming cost V 5 bases and J 7 bases; bases outside gene matches: 13. There are 15 residues in the CDR3. Germline CDR1 is SNHLY and CDR2 is FYNNEI. CDR3 sequence: CASSPQGQLSGGYTF. DNA of the CDR3: TGTGCCAGCAGTCCGCAGGGACAGCTTAGCGGTGGCTACACCTTC. Variable domain in full (rest from reference TRBV2 and TRBJ1-2): EPEVTQTPSHQVTQMGQEVILRCVPISNHLYFYWYRQILGQKVEFLVSFYNNEISEKSEIFDDQFSVERPDGSNFTLKIRSTKLEDSAMYFCASSPQGQLSGGYTFGSGTRLTVV.

This clonotype has only one observation. The genes are TRBV6-5 and TRBJ1-2; 9 bases match TRBD1. V lost 5 bases, J lost 8 bases, and 12 bases stayed unmatched. CDR1 is MNHEY, CDR2 SVGAGI, per germline. This CDR3 has 15 residues. CDR3 residues: CASSRPGQGGKGYTF. The DNA for the CDR3 is TGTGCCAGCAGTAGACCGGGACAGGGAGGGAAGGGCTACACCTTC.

This clonotype came up once. This sequence joins TRBV6-2 or TRBV6-3 and TRBJ2-2; no clear D. Germline V gene lookup returns CDR1 MNHEY and CDR2 SVGEGT. The CDR3 extends over 15 amino acids. Trimming cost V 6 bases and J 6 bases, with 17 bases left between them. The DNA for the CDR3 is TGTGCCAGCAGACCAAAAGTTTCTGAGGCCGGGGAGCTGTTTTTT. This sequence encodes CASRPKVSEAGELFF.

This clonotype was counted between two and nine times. The chain has TRBV15 and TRBJ2-1; D is undetermined. Germline loops: CDR1 LNHNV, CDR2 YYDKDF (reference sequence). V gave up 5 bases and J gave up 3 bases, with 17 bases separating them. The CDR3 sequence is 16 residues long. This chain's CDR3 is CATSSTGKGIYNEQFF. Here the CDR3 DNA reads TGTGCCACCAGCTCAACCGGTAAAGGCATCTACAATGAGCAGTTCTTC.

V is TRBV7-2 and J is TRBJ1-4, with D perhaps matching TRBD1 (5 bases). CDR1 and CDR2 (germline): SGHTA, FQGNSA. The length of the CDR3 is 15 residues. Trimming shortened V by 0 bases and J by 8 bases, and 13 bases separated the two germline ends. CDR3 nucleotides: TGTGCCAGCAGCTTAGCGCACGGGGCTAGCGAAAAACTGTTTTTT. It yields the protein CASSLAHGASEKLFF.

The chain employs TRBV5-1 and TRBJ2-1; no clear D. The better agreement between TRBJ2-7 and the DNA end casts doubt on the J call. This CDR3 is 14 amino acids long. Germline values: CDR1 SGHRS, CDR2 YFSETQ. The CDR3 region has the DNA TGCGCCAGCAGCTTGGCTCCACAAAACAATGAGCAGTACTTC. Translated, it gives CASSLAPQNNEQYF.

For the CDR3, the DNA is TGTGCCAGCAGTTACCGTCGCGGGGGGGTCAATGAGCAGTTCTTC. Its translation is CASSYRRGGVNEQFF. The chain recombines TRBV6-5 with TRBJ2-1; 9 positions agree with TRBD2. This CDR3 contains 15 residues. V trimming: 2 bases; J trimming: 6 bases; junction bases outside the gene matches: 5. CDR1 is MNHEY and CDR2 is SVGAGI in the germline V gene.

This rearrangement joins TRBV12-3 or TRBV12-4 to TRBJ2-7, with 7 bases fitting TRBD1. This CDR3 is 14 amino acids long. With V trimmed by 5 bases and J by 3 bases, 7 bases remained unmatched. DNA for the CDR3: TGTGCCAGCAGTCCTGCAGGGGGACACTACGAGCAGTACTTC. Translation: CASSPAGGHYEQYF.

This chain connects TRBV4-3 to TRBJ2-3, with 12 nucleotides matching TRBD2. Germline V gives CDR1 LGHNA, CDR2 YSLEER. The CDR3 contains 17 residues. The V gene end was trimmed by 4 bases and the J gene end by 4 bases; junction bases not matched to a gene: 9. The CDR3 is CASSPDPSGGAPDTQYF. CDR3 nucleotides: TGCGCCAGCAGCCCAGACCCTAGCGGGGGGGCCCCAGATACGCAGTATTTT.